This TCR beta chain originates from a study of beta chain features in type 1 diabetes. The study's findings and limits: When cDNA is sequenced, cells with high TCR expression could be over-represented.

The junction had 6 bases not matched to a gene; V was cut back by 1 base and J by 4 bases. CDR1 is SNHLY and CDR2 is FYNNEI in the germline V gene. CDR3 length: 17 residues. Isolated RNA was reverse transcribed in full, so expressed TCRB transcripts were sequenced. TCRdb's table, derived via immunoSEQ multiplex PCR, lists solely in-frame clones and lacks some. The sample yields around 350,000 clones, around 12% seen once. A word on this clone: Its antigen is as yet unknown.

Sequencing was carried out using naive CD4+ T cells from blood. This sequence was found in a man aged 18 to 29 in good health. The V gene is TRBV2, the J gene TRBJ2-6, with 8 positions matching TRBD1. DNA of the CDR3: TGTGCCAGCAGTGAAGGACAGGGGACCGCGGGGGCCAACGTCCTGACTTTC. Translated, it gives CASSEGQGTAGANVLTF.